A single sample is the source of the 19 T cell receptor beta chains below, sequenced in a study of T cells in Graves' hyperthyroidism and ophthalmopathy. Amplification of TCR beta CDR3 regions was performed using RNA transcripts as template. The study used the HTBI primer set for a first-round RT-PCR of the TCR CDR3. TCRdb itself ran the multiplex PCR reads through MiXCR, one entry per CDR3 protein. The sample records some 340,000 distinct CDR3 sequences, roughly 15% being singletons. The material sequenced was blood. Receptors originate from a woman in her forties with Graves' ophthalmopathy.

This clonotype was seen many times. The CDR3 loop is CASSQREGEQYF. DNA for the CDR3: TGTGCCAGCAGCCAACGGGAAGGGGAGCAGTACTTC. V usage is TRBV3-1 and J usage is TRBJ2-7, with D possibly matching TRBD2 (5 bases). Looked up from germline, CDR1 is LGHDT and CDR2 is YNNKEL (reference sequence). Trimming stripped 2 bases from V and 7 bases from J, with 9 bases between. The CDR3 runs 12 residues.

The V gene is TRBV5-4, the J gene TRBJ2-5, with 10 bases fitting TRBD2. V trimming: 4 bases; J trimming: 7 bases; junction bases outside the gene matches: 10. Germline CDR1 is SGHNT and CDR2 is YYREEE (reference sequence). The CDR3 contains 15 residues. The CDR3 bases are TGTGCCAGCAGCGACCCGACTAGCGGGTCGGGGACCCAGTACTTC. Residues: CASSDPTSGSGTQYF. Filled out from reference TRBV5-4 and TRBJ2-5, the complete variable domain reads ETGVTQSPTHLIKTRGQQVTLRCSSQSGHNTVSWYQQALGQGPQFIFQYYREEENGRGNFPPRFSGLQFPNYSSELNVNALELDDSALYLCASSDPTSGSGTQYFGPGTRLLVL.

This clonotype showed up just a few times. CDR3: CASSQPGGAYNEQFF. CDR3 sequence (DNA): TGTGCCAGCAGCCAACCTGGGGGCGCCTACAATGAGCAGTTCTTC. This chain uses TRBV9 with TRBJ2-1; D is perhaps TRBD1 (6 bases). V was cut by 4 bases and J by 2 bases, with 13 bases left in between. This CDR3 region has 15 residues. Per the germline V gene, CDR1 is SGDLS and CDR2 is YYNGEE.

This clonotype occurred many times. J is TRBJ2-3 and V is TRBV24-1; 9 nucleotides line up with TRBD2. Trimming removed 0 bases from V and 4 bases from J; junction bases left unmatched: 10. Germline V CDR1 and CDR2: KGHDR, SFDVKD. This CDR3 region has 18 residues. CDR3 DNA sequence: TGTGCCACCAGTGATTTGGGCGGCGGCGGGAGGGCCCCAGATACGCAGTATTTT. Amino acids: CATSDLGGGGRAPDTQYF.

This clonotype has a count of ten or more. The V gene is TRBV15, the J gene TRBJ1-4; no clear D gene. The V and J ends lost 4 bases and 3 bases respectively, with 15 bases between them. The CDR3 extends over 16 amino acids. The germline CDR1 and CDR2 sequences are LNHNV and YYDKDF (reference sequence). The CDR3 spells CATSTRRLIANEKLFF. The CDR3 coding sequence is TGTGCCACCAGCACCCGTCGCCTAATAGCTAATGAAAAACTGTTTTTT. Full variable domain (remainder filled in from reference TRBV15 and TRBJ1-4): DAMVIQNPRYQVTQFGKPVTLSCSQTLNHNVMYWYQQKSSQAPKLLFHYYDKDFNNEADTPDNFQSRRPNTSFCFLDIRSPGLGDTAMYLCATSTRRLIANEKLFFGSGTQLSVL.

To note about this clonotype: A read error is possible here, since a much larger clone lies one base away. It is likely a read error, because the conserved phenylalanine at the end of the CDR3 is missing. The chain carries TRBV9 and TRBJ1-1; D possibly corresponds to TRBD1 (6 bases). Germline V gene data show CDR1 as SGDLS and CDR2 as YYNGEE. The length of the CDR3 is 13 residues. V lost 4 bases, J lost 4 bases, and 11 bases lay in between. The CDR3: CASSPSQGTEAFL. The CDR3 DNA sequence: TGTGCCAGCAGCCCCTCACAGGGCACTGAAGCTTTCCTT.

The chain is built from TRBV5-1 and TRBJ2-1; 15 positions match TRBD2. CDR3 length: 20 residues. Germline V gives CDR1 SGHRS, CDR2 YFSETQ. V was pared by 1 base and J by 0 bases, with 8 bases of the junction left unmatched. The CDR3, as DNA: TGCGCCAGCAGCTTGTCCAGGACTAGCGGGAGGGCAAGCTCCTACAATGAGCAGTTCTTC. Translated: CASSLSRTSGRASSYNEQFF. The full variable domain, rest sourced from reference TRBV5-1 and TRBJ2-1, is KAGVTQTPRYLIKTRGQQVTLSCSPISGHRSVSWYQQTPGQGLQFLFEYFSETQRNKGNFPGRFSGRQFSNSRSEMNVSTLELGDSALYLCASSLSRTSGRASSYNEQFFGPGTRLTVL.

This clonotype was detected many times. The chain links TRBV5-1 to TRBJ2-5; D gene ambiguous. The CDR3 contains 13 residues. The germline gives CDR1 SGHRS, CDR2 YFSETQ. V was pared by 0 bases and J by 6 bases, with 9 bases between. The DNA of the CDR3 is TGCGCCAGCAGCTTGGGGGCGGAGAAGACCCAGTACTTC. The encoded protein is CASSLGAEKTQYF.

V and J are TRBV4-1 and TRBJ1-1; D unclear. The CDR3 has 15 amino acids. V lost 0 bases to trimming and J lost 0 bases, with 8 bases between them. Germline assignment: CDR1 MGHRA and CDR2 YSYEKL. The CDR3 is CASSQDPGMNTEAFF. The CDR3 nucleotides read TGCGCCAGCAGCCAAGACCCCGGAATGAACACTGAAGCTTTCTTT.

This clonotype was counted at least ten times. The V call is TRBV3-1, the J call TRBJ1-1, with 8 bases lining up with TRBD1. The CDR3 is 17 amino acids. After removal of 3 bases from V and 4 bases from J, the junction contained 13 bases not matched to a gene. The germline CDR1 and CDR2 sequences are LGHDT and YNNKEL (reference sequence). CDR3 coding DNA: TGTGCCAGCAGCCAGGAGACAGGGGAGAGATTGGGCACTGAAGCTTTCTTT. This encodes CASSQETGERLGTEAFF.

For this clonotype: One junction end disagrees with the germline gene, perhaps due to a read error. The chain recombines TRBV7-9 with TRBJ2-1; the D is unclear. This CDR3 region has 12 residues. Germline loops: CDR1 SEHNR, CDR2 FQNEAQ (reference sequence). The CDR3 DNA reads as TGTGCCAGCACCCTTAATCGTAATGATCAGTTCTTC. This gives the protein CASTLNRNDQFF.

This clonotype was found many times. The chain links TRBV14 to TRBJ2-5; possible D gene TRBD1, 6 bases. This CDR3 is 15 amino acids long. The germline V gene encodes CDR1 SGHDN and CDR2 FVKESK. Trimming pared 4 bases from V and 2 bases from J, leaving 14 bases between. As DNA, the CDR3 is TGTGCCAGCAGCCGTTCGGACAGCTATCAAGAGACCCAGTACTTC. Translation gives CASSRSDSYQETQYF.

This clonotype was recorded a few times. V gene TRBV20-1 combines with J gene TRBJ2-3; TRBD2 is a possible D gene (5 bases). Trimming removed 6 bases from V and 0 bases from J, with 7 bases in between. The CDR3 totals 12 residues. CDR1 DFQATT and CDR2 SNEGSKA come from the germline V gene (reference sequence). CDR3 coding DNA: TGCAGTGCGTGGACTAGCACAGATACGCAGTATTTT. Protein product: CSAWTSTDTQYF.

The chain joins TRBV10-1 to TRBJ2-7; no clear D gene. Per germline, CDR1 WNHNN and CDR2 SYGVQD (reference sequence). The CDR3 runs 14 residues. V lost 3 bases, J lost 3 bases, and 12 bases lay in between. CDR3 residues: CASSDTLDDYEQYF. DNA of the CDR3: TGCGCCAGCAGTGACACTCTTGATGACTACGAGCAGTACTTC.

There are many counts of this clonotype. The V gene is TRBV27, the J gene TRBJ2-1, with 10 bases aligning to TRBD2. The junction had 12 bases not matched to a gene; V was cut back by 7 bases and J by 6 bases. Germline V gene lookup returns CDR1 MNHEY and CDR2 SMNVEV (reference sequence). CDR3 length: 16 amino acids. The CDR3 DNA reads as TGTGCCAGCAACCTACTTCCGGGACTAGCGATCAATGAGCAGTTCTTC. It codes for CASNLLPGLAINEQFF.

This clonotype occurred many times. J is TRBJ2-5 and V is TRBV3-1, with D tentatively TRBD1 or TRBD2 (5 bases each). CDR3 size: 14 residues. Trimming took off 7 bases at V and 0 bases at J, with 12 bases between the two ends. Germline CDR1 LGHDT, CDR2 YNNKEL (reference sequence). The chain's CDR3 is CASKPGRYQETQYF. CDR3 sequence (DNA): TGTGCCAGCAAACCGGGACGTTACCAAGAGACCCAGTACTTC.

This clonotype was counted ten times or more. The rearrangement joins TRBV12-3 or TRBV12-4 to TRBJ1-3; D not resolved. The CDR3 covers 10 residues. Trimming removed 6 bases at V and 7 bases at J, with 4 bases between. The CDR3 loop reads CASRRNTIYF. CDR3 DNA sequence: TGTGCCAGCAGACGTAACACCATATATTTT.

This clonotype was seen ten or more times. V usage is TRBV20-1 and J usage is TRBJ2-1; no clear D gene. The CDR3 is 16 amino acids. In germline, CDR1 is DFQATT, CDR2 SNEGSKA (reference sequence). Trimming stripped 0 bases from V and 4 bases from J, with 16 bases between. CDR3 sequence reads: CSARERPGPIYNEQFF. The CDR3 DNA is TGCAGTGCTAGAGAGAGGCCGGGTCCAATATACAATGAGCAGTTCTTC.

This clonotype was counted ten times or more. The CDR3: CASRGPGDTEAFF. CDR3 nucleotide sequence: TGTGCCAGCAGGGGTCCAGGGGACACTGAAGCTTTCTTT. V and J are TRBV6-1 and TRBJ1-1; tentatively, D is TRBD1 (6 bases). The germline V gene has CDR1 MNHNS and CDR2 SASEGT. V lost 6 bases to trimming and J lost 3 bases, with 11 bases between them. The CDR3 is 13 residues long.